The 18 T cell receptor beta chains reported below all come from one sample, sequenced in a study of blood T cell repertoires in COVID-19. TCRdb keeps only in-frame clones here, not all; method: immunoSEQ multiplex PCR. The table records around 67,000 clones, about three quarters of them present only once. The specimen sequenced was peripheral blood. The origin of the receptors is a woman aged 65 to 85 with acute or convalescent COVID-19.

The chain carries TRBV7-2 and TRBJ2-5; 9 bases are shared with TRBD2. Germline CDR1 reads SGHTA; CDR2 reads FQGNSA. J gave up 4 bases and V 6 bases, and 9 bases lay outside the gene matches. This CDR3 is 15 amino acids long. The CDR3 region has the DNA TGTGCCAGCAGTTTTAGCGGGGGCGGAGGAGAGACCCAGTACTTC. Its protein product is CASSFSGGGGETQYF. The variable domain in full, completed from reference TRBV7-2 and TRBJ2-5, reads GAGVSQSPSNKVTEKGKDVELRCDPISGHTALYWYRQSLGQGLEFLIYFQGNSAPDKSGLPSDRFSAERTGGSVSTLTIQRTQQEDSAVYLCASSFSGGGGETQYFGPGTRLLVL.

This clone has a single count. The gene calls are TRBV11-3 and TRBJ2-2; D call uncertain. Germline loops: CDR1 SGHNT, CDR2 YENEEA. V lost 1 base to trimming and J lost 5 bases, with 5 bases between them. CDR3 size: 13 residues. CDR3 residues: CASSLVSTGELFF. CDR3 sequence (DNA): TGTGCCAGCAGCTTAGTCAGTACCGGGGAGCTGTTTTTT.

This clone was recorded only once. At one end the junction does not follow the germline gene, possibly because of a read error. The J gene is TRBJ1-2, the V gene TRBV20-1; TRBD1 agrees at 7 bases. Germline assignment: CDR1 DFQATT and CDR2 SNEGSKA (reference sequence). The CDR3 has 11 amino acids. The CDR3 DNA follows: TGCAGTGCTGGAGACAGGGTGGGGTACACCTTC. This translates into CSAGDRVGYTF.

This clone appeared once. As DNA, the CDR3 is TGTGCCAGTAGCCCTAGGACTAGCTTGAGTAGCAATGAGCAGTTCTTC. Its protein is CASSPRTSLSSNEQFF. V and J are TRBV19 and TRBJ2-1, with 8 positions matching TRBD2. CDR3 length: 16 amino acids. Trimming at V came to 6 bases and at J to 6 bases, leaving 13 bases not matched to a gene. Per the germline V gene, CDR1 is LNHDA and CDR2 is SQIVND (reference sequence).

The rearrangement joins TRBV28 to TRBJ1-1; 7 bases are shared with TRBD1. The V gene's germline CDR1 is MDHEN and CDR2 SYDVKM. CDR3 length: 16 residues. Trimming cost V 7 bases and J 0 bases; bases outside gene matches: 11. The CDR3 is CASTQPLGTVNTEAFF. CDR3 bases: TGTGCCAGCACTCAACCTTTAGGGACAGTGAACACTGAAGCTTTCTTT.

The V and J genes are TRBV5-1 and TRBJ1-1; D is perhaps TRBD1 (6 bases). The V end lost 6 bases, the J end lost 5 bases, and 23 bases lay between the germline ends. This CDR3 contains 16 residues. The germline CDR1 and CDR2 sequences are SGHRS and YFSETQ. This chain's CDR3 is CASKNRAGISSTEAFF. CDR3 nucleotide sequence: TGCGCCAGCAAGAACAGGGCCGGCATCTCCTCGACTGAAGCTTTCTTT.

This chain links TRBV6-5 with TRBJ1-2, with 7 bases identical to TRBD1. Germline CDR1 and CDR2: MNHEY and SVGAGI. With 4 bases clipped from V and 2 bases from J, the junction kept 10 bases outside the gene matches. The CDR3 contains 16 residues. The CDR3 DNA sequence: TGTGCCAGCAGTTTGCGGACAGGACGATTAAACTATGGCTACACCTTC. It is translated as CASSLRTGRLNYGYTF.

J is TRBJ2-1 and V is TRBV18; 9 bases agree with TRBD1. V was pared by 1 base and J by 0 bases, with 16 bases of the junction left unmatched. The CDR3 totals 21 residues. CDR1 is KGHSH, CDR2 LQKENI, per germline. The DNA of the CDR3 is TGTGCCAGCTCACCACTCCCGCGGACAGGGGCTATAACCGCCTCCTACAATGAGCAGTTCTTC. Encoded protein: CASSPLPRTGAITASYNEQFF.

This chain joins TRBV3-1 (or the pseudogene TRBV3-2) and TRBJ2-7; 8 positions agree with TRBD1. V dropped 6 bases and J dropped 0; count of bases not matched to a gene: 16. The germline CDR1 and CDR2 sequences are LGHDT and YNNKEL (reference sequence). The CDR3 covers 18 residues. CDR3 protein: CASSKGQGRIPSSYEQYF. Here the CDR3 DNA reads TGTGCCAGCAGTAAAGGACAGGGAAGGATCCCCAGCTCCTACGAGCAGTACTTC.

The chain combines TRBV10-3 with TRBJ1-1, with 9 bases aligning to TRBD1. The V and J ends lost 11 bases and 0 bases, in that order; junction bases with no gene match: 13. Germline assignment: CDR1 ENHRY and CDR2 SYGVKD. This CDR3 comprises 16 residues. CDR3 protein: CAAKGQGSLMNTEAFF. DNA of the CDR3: TGTGCCGCCAAAGGACAGGGGAGTTTAATGAACACTGAAGCTTTCTTT.

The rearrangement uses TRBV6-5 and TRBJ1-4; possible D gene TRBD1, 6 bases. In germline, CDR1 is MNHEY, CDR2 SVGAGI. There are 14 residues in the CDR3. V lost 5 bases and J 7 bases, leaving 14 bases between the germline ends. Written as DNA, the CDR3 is TGTGCCAGCAGTCGGGGCAGGGGCGGTGAAAAACTGTTTTTT. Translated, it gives CASSRGRGGEKLFF.

The CDR3 sequence: CASSPRLAGEAGELFF. The CDR3 nucleotides are TGCGCCAGCAGCCCCCGTCTCGCGGGAGAGGCCGGGGAGCTGTTTTTT. V usage is TRBV4-3 and J usage is TRBJ2-2, with 7 bases identical to TRBD2. The ends lost 4 bases at V and 6 bases at J; junction bases unmatched: 11. Germline CDR1 is LGHNA and CDR2 is YSLEER. This CDR3 contains 16 residues.

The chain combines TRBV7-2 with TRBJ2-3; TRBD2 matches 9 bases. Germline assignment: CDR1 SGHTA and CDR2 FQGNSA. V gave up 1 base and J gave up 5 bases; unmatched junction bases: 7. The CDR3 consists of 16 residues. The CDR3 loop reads CASSLVQAGGRDTQYF. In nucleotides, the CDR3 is TGTGCCAGCAGCTTAGTTCAGGCGGGGGGGAGAGATACGCAGTATTTT.

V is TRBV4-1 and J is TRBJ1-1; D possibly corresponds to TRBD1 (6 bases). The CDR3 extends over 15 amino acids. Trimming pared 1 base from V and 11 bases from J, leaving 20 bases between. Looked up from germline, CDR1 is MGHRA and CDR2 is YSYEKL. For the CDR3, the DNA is TGCGCCAGCAGCCAAGTCCCGACAGGTCAATTAGAGGCTTTCTTT. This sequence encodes CASSQVPTGQLEAFF.

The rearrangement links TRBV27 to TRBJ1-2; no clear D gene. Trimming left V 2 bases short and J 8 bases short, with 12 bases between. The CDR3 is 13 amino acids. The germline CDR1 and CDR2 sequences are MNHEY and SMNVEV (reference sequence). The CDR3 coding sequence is TGTGCCAGCAGTTTAGAGGGTTCGGTCGGCTACACCTTC. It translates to CASSLEGSVGYTF.

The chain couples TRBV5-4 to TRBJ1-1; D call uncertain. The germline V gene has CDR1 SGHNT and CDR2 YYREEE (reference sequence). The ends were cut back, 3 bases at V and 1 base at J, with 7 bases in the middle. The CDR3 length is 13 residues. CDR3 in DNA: TGTGCCAGCAGCTCCACACCGAACACTGAAGCTTTCTTT. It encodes CASSSTPNTEAFF.

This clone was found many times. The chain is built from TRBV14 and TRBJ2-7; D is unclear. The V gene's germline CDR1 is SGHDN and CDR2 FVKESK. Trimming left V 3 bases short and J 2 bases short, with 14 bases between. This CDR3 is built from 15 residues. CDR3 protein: CASSQDWAAPYEQYF. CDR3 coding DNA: TGTGCCAGCAGCCAGGATTGGGCCGCCCCCTACGAGCAGTACTTC.

For the CDR3, the DNA is TGTGCCACCAGCAGAGATTTAAGGGGTAGTAATTCACCCCTCCACTTT. Encoded protein: CATSRDLRGSNSPLHF. The V call is TRBV15, the J call TRBJ1-6; TRBD1 is a possible D gene (5 bases). The CDR3 loop spans 16 amino acids. Trimming stripped 0 bases from V and 6 bases from J, with 12 bases between. Germline V gives CDR1 LNHNV, CDR2 YYDKDF (reference sequence).